This is a list of T cell receptor beta chains from one sample in a study of T cells in Graves' hyperthyroidism and ophthalmopathy. One entry per CDR3 protein, called by TCRdb with MiXCR from the multiplex PCR reads. Here the sample spans about 720,000 distinct CDR3 sequences, around 17% being singletons. The specimen was blood. These receptors came from a man between 18 and 35 years old with Graves' hyperthyroidism. Each CDR3 is given with its conserved first and last residue. Clone size is not always given. Where it is, it says once, few, many or a class for expanded clones.

V gene	clone size	J gene	CDR3 protein
TRBV28	many	TRBJ2-5	CASTQVGSDETQYF
TRBV30	NA	TRBJ2-2	CAWSVSGGGGELFF
TRBV18	few	TRBJ2-5	CASSAGLAQKETQYF
TRBV28	many	TRBJ2-3	CASSLTSVPQYF
TRBV3-1	many	TRBJ2-1	CASSQGSASGKNNEQFF
TRBV7-2	many	TRBJ2-1	CASSLVLYNEQFF
TRBV29-1	few	TRBJ1-1	CSVRRGSEAFF
TRBV7-8	few	TRBJ2-1	CASTLRRSGILSSYNEQFF
TRBV18	few	TRBJ2-4	CASSPPSDIQYF
TRBV6-2/TRBV6-3	few	TRBJ2-3	CASSYSGDTDTQYF
TRBV6-1	few	TRBJ1-6	CASSHPGTLGAYNSPLHF
TRBV28	few	TRBJ2-3	CASSWTSGSIQDTQYF
TRBV5-1	NA	TRBJ2-1	CASTAPGTNYNEQFF
TRBV7-9	many	TRBJ2-1	CASSLGAGADEQFF
TRBV4-1	NA	TRBJ2-1	CASSQSIAGAYNEQFF
TRBV4-2	few	TRBJ1-3	CASSRDRGPAGNTIYF
TRBV20-1	few	TRBJ2-3	CSARGVGRDITDTQYF
TRBV2	many	TRBJ2-5	CASSPPGPLSGTQYF
TRBV11-1	NA	TRBJ2-1	CASSNPSSYNEQFF
TRBV9	NA	TRBJ2-5	CASSTPGKTQYF
TRBV27	NA	TRBJ2-1	CASQSSGTNYNEQFF
TRBV28	few	TRBJ2-7	CASSIQLTANEQYF
TRBV6-1	many	TRBJ2-1	CASSPGQGAGDEQFF
TRBV4-3	many	TRBJ2-1	CASSQDKSSGSHNEQFF
TRBV28	NA	TRBJ2-2	CASSREIQTGELFF
TRBV9	many	TRBJ2-7	CASSVEQGDEQYF
TRBV12-3/TRBV12-4	many	TRBJ1-5	CASSLNRNNQPQHF
TRBV9	NA	TRBJ2-1	CASSDPGLAGGPTIEQFF
TRBV6-1	many	TRBJ2-7	CASTGQVSYEQYF
TRBV19	NA	TRBJ2-5	CASRGKVVETQYF
TRBV6-1	many	TRBJ1-1	CASSWNPDPGTEAFF
TRBV11-2	NA	TRBJ2-2	CASSLALDRGSAGELFF
TRBV6-1	NA	TRBJ2-1	CATYVAGEGNEQFF
TRBV28	many	TRBJ2-1	CASLGGLAGVNEQFF
TRBV5-6	many	TRBJ2-7	CASSAPSGSPPPYEQYF
TRBV12-3/TRBV12-4	many	TRBJ2-1	CASSLGRLVFEQFF
TRBV29-1	NA	TRBJ2-1	CSVPDRGHNEQFF
TRBV15	NA	TRBJ2-3	CATSLGLRGTDTQYF
TRBV28	many	TRBJ1-5	CASSPLDRGSNQPQHF
TRBV5-1	NA	TRBJ2-1	CASGTGGPIPNNEQFF
TRBV29-1	few	TRBJ2-7	CSVEVPGLALYEQYF
TRBV4-2	few	TRBJ2-5	CASSQDRQRRVTQYF
TRBV7-2	few	TRBJ2-3	CASSLTMARDTQYF
TRBV6-2/TRBV6-3	NA	TRBJ2-1	CASSYKWGNEQFF
TRBV15	NA	TRBJ1-4	CATSRGEWTDDEKLLF
TRBV3-1	NA	TRBJ1-6	CASSQRDSPLHF
TRBV11-3	many	TRBJ2-7	CASSSRGEDYEQYF
TRBV10-3	few	TRBJ1-1	CAIRDVGHTEAFF
TRBV4-1	once	TRBJ2-7	CASSQDWGSLGWGEQYF